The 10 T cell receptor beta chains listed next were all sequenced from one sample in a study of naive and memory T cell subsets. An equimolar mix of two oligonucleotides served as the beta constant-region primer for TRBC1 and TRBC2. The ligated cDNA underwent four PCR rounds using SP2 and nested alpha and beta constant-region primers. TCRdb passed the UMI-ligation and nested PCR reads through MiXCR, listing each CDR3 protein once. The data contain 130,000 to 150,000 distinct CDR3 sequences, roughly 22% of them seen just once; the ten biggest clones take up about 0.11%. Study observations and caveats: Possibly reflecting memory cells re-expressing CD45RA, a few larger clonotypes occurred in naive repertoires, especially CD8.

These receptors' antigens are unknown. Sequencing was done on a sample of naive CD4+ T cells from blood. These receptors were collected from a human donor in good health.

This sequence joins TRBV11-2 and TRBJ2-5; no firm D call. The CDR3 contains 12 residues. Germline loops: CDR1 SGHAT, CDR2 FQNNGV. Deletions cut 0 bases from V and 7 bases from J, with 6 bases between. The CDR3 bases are TGTGCCAGCAGCTTAGATCGAATGACCCAGTACTTC. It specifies CASSLDRMTQYF.

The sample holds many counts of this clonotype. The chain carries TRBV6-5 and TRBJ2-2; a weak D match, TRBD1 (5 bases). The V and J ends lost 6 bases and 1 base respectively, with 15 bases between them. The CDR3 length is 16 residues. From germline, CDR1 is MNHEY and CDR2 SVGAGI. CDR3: CASSRRAGLNTGELFF. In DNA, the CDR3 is TGTGCCAGCAGCAGACGGGCAGGGTTGAACACCGGGGAGCTGTTTTTT.

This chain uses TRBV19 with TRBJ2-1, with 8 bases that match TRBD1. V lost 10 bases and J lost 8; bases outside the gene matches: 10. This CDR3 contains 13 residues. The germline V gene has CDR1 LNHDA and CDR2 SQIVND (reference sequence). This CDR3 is CATGQGGWDEQFF. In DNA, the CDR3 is TGTGCCACAGGACAGGGAGGATGGGATGAGCAGTTCTTC.

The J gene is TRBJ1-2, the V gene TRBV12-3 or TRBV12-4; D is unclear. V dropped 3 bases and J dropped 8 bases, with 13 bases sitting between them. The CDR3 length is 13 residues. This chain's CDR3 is CASSFGSAGGYTF. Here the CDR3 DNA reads TGTGCCAGCAGTTTTGGGTCCGCCGGGGGCTACACCTTC.

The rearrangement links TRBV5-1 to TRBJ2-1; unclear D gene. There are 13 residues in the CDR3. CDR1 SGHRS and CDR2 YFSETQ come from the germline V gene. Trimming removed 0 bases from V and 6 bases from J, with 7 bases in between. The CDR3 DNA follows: TGCGCCAGCAGCTTGGTTTCGGCCAATGAGCAGTTCTTC. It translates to CASSLVSANEQFF.

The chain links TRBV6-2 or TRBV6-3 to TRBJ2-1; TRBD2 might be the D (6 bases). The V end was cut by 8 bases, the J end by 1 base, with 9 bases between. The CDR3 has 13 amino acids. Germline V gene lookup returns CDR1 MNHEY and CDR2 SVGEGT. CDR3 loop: CASRGNSYNEQFF. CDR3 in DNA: TGTGCCAGCCGGGGGAATTCCTACAATGAGCAGTTCTTC.

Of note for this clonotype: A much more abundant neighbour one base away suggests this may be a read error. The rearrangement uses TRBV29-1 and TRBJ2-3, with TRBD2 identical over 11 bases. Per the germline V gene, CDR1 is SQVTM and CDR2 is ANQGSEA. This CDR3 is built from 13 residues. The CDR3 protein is CSIEGLAEDTQYF. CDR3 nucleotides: TGCAGCATTGAGGGACTAGCGGAAGATACGCAGTATTTT.

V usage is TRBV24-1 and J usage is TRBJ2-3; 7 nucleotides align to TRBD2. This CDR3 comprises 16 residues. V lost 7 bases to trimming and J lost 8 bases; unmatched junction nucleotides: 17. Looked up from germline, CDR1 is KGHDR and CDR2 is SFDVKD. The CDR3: CATSSGGSGRFGTQYF. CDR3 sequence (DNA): TGTGCCACCAGCTCTGGCGGGAGTGGGCGGTTTGGTACGCAGTATTTT.

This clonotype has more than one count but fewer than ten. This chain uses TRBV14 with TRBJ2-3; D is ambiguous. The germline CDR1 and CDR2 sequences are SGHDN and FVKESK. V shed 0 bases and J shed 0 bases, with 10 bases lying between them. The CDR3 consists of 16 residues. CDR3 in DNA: TGTGCCAGCAGCCAAGAAAGTGGCCGGAGCACAGATACGCAGTATTTT. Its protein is CASSQESGRSTDTQYF.

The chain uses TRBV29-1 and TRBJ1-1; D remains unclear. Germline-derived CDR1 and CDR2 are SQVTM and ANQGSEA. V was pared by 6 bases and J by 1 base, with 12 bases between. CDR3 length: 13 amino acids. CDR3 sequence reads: CSVRGLGNTEAFF. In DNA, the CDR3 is TGCAGCGTGAGAGGGCTGGGGAACACTGAAGCTTTCTTT.